The present T cell receptor beta chain was sequenced within a study of T cell clones after liver transplantation. At the level of the study: TCRbeta sequencing after a pre-transplant mixed lymphocyte reaction identified graft-donor-reactive clones, later tracked in post-transplant blood. Study findings and constraints: Conclusions were preliminary, with small, heterogeneous patient groups.

This table comes from immunoSEQ multiplex PCR, and its TCRdb copy is limited to in-frame clones, with some not included. The repertoire holds around 110,000 clones, with about nine tenths as singletons. Points on this clone: Its matching antigen is unknown.

CD3+CD4+ and CD3+CD8+ cells were FACS-sorted from thawed unstimulated PBMCs. The CDR3 has 13 amino acids. V was clipped by 2 bases and J by 2 bases, with 7 bases between them. The germline gives CDR1 MNHEY, CDR2 SVGAGI. This chain uses TRBV6-5 with TRBJ2-7; no definite D call. The clonotype comes from a human patient who received a liver transplant. Some T cells here may be from the graft donor. Sequences were derived from CD4+ T cells from blood, sampled 12 months after liver transplant. CDR3 loop: CASSYAEAYEQYF. The CDR3, as DNA: TGTGCCAGCAGTTACGCGGAAGCCTACGAGCAGTACTTC.